This TCR beta chain stems from a study of identical twins. This clonotype was observed many times. The antigen remains undetermined. The length of the CDR3 is 12 residues. The germline V and J ends were trimmed by 4 bases and 7 bases, with 8 bases remaining between them. The germline gives CDR1 SGHVS, CDR2 FQNEAQ. Unique molecular identifiers were present on the cDNA, which also gained a universal primer site by template switching. One entry per CDR3 protein results from TCRdb running MiXCR on the 5' RACE reads. The table includes around 480,000 distinct CDR3 sequences, around 15% detected once. Study findings and constraints: The models gave estimates that fell short of the out-of-frame TCR alpha sharing seen in monozygotic twins. In beta out-of-frame sequences, the excess sharing between twins was weaker. With abundant cord blood beta clonotypes, insertions were fewer; memory repertoires showed no such pattern.

These data were likewise used in another study, on yellow fever vaccine responses in identical twins.

V gene TRBV7-8 combines with J gene TRBJ2-1; D is unresolved. The sequencing sample was made of CD4+ T cells sorted from blood. This TCR came from a woman between 18 and 29 years old in good health. The CDR3 sequence: CASSSQGNEQFF. CDR3 DNA sequence: TGTGCCAGCAGCTCCCAAGGGAATGAGCAGTTCTTC. Using reference TRBV7-8 and TRBJ2-1 for the parts outside the CDR3, the full variable domain is GAGVSQSPRYKVAKRGQDVALRCDPISGHVSLFWYQQALGQGPEFLTYFQNEAQLDKSGLPSDRFFAERPEGSVSTLKIQRTQQEDSAVYLCASSSQGNEQFFGPGTRLTVL.